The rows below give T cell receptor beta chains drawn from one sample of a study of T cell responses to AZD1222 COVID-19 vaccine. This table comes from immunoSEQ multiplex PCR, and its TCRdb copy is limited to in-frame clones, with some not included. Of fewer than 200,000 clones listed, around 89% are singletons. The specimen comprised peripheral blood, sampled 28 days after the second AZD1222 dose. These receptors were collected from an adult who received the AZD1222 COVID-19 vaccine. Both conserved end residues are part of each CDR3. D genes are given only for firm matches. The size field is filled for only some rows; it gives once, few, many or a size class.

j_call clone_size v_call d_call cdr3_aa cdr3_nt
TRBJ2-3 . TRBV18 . CASSPMGGSTDTQYF TGTGCCAGCTCACCGATGGGGGGCTCCACAGATACGCAGTATTTT
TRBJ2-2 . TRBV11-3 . CASSSSGWGGELFF TGTGCCAGCAGCTCGTCGGGATGGGGCGGGGAGCTGTTTTTT
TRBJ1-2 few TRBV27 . CASSLAGSYGYTF TGTGCCAGCAGTTTGGCAGGGAGCTATGGCTACACCTTC
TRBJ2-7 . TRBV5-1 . CASSLDASAGTSKVEQYF TGCGCCAGCAGCTTGGACGCCTCGGCGGGGACGAGCAAGGTGGAGCAGTACTTC
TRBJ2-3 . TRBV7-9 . CASSRGADTDTQYF TGTGCCAGCAGCCGGGGGGCCGATACAGATACGCAGTATTTT
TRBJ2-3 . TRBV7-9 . CASSDLGAGTDTQYF TGTGCCAGCAGCGACCTAGGAGCGGGCACAGATACGCAGTATTTT
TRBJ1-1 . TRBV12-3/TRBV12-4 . CASRQDHPTEAFF TGTGCCAGCAGGCAGGACCACCCCACTGAAGCTTTCTTT
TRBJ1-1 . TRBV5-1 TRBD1 CASSSTTGGWVTEAFF TGCGCCAGCAGCAGTACGACAGGGGGATGGGTCACTGAAGCTTTCTTT
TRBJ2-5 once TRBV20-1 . CSAEQEPAQYF TGCAGTGCTGAACAGGAGCCGGCCCAGTACTTC
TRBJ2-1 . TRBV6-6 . CASTPRDEQFF TGTGCCAGCACCCCCAGGGACGAGCAGTTCTTC
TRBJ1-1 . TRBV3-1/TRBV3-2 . CASSQEGWGTEAFF TGTGCCAGCAGCCAAGAGGGTTGGGGCACTGAAGCTTTCTTT
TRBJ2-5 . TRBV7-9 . CASSLVLAFGETQYF TGTGCCAGCAGCTTAGTCCTGGCCTTTGGGGAGACCCAGTACTTC
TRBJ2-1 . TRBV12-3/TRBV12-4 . CASSATAYNEQFF TGTGCCAGCAGTGCGACAGCTTACAATGAGCAGTTCTTC
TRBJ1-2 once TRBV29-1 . CSVTTPPPGFNGYTF TGCAGCGTAACCACCCCACCCCCCGGGTTTAATGGCTACACCTTC
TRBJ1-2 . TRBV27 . CASMAGKVFSGYTF TGTGCCAGCATGGCAGGGAAGGTGTTCAGTGGCTACACCTTC
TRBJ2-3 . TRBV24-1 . CATSDLGDSTDTQYF TGTGCCACCAGTGATTTGGGGGACAGCACAGATACGCAGTATTTT
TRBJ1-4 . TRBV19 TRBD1 CASSMTGVREKLFF TGTGCCAGTAGTATGACAGGGGTACGGGAAAAACTGTTTTTT
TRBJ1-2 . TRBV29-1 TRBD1 CSVSDRIYGYTF TGCAGCGTTTCGGACAGGATCTATGGCTACACCTTC
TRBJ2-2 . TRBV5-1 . CASSSGESTGELFF TGCGCCAGCAGCTCAGGGGAGAGCACCGGGGAGCTGTTTTTT
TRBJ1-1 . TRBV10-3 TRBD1 CAISVETGGTEAFF TGTGCCATCAGTGTGGAGACAGGGGGGACTGAAGCTTTCTTT
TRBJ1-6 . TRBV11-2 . CASSLMGAYYNSPLHF TGTGCCAGCAGCTTAATGGGTGCATACTATAATTCACCCCTCCACTTT
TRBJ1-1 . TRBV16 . CASSPQANTEAFF TGTGCCAGCAGCCCCCAAGCGAACACTGAAGCTTTCTTT
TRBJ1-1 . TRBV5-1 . CASSLTGLTTEAFF TGCGCCAGCAGCTTGACAGGGTTGACCACTGAAGCTTTCTTT
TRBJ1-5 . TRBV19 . CASSNREDQPQHF TGTGCCAGTAGTAACCGGGAAGATCAGCCCCAGCATTTT
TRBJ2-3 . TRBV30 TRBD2 CAWSVLSGGYTDTQYF TGTGCCTGGAGTGTACTCAGCGGGGGTTACACAGATACGCAGTATTTT
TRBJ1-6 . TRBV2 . CASRTDRTDWNSPLHF TGTGCCAGCAGGACCGACAGGACAGACTGGAATTCACCCCTCCACTTT
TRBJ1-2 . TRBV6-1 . CASSDRHQGYYGYTF TGTGCCAGCAGTGACCGGCACCAGGGTTACTATGGCTACACCTTC
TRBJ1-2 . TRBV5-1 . CASSLVAAYGYTF TGCGCCAGCAGCTTGGTCGCGGCCTATGGCTACACCTTC
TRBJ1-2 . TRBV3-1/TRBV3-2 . CASSQDPGYYGYTF TGTGCCAGCAGCCAAGATCCAGGCTACTATGGCTACACCTTC
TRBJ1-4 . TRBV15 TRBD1 CATSRGQGTEKLFF TGTGCCACCAGCAGAGGACAGGGGACGGAAAAACTGTTTTTT
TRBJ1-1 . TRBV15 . CATSREGTLTEAFF TGTGCCACCAGCAGAGAGGGAACACTCACTGAAGCTTTCTTT
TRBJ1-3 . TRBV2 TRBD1 CASRDRGNTIYF TGTGCCAGCCGGGACAGGGGAAACACCATATATTTT
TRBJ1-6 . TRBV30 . CAWSFDSLGTLHF TGTGCCTGGAGTTTTGATAGTTTGGGAACCCTCCACTTT
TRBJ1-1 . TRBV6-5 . CASSNGRGTEAFF TGTGCCAGCAGTAACGGACGGGGCACTGAAGCTTTCTTT
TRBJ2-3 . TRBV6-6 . CASRGEDTQYF TGTGCCAGCAGGGGGGAAGATACGCAGTATTTT
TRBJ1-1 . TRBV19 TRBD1 CASQGTGKGAGNTEAFF TGTGCCAGTCAAGGGACAGGGAAAGGGGCAGGTAACACTGAAGCTTTCTTT
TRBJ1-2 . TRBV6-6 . CASSYAEYGLYGYTF TGTGCCAGCAGTTACGCCGAGTATGGGCTCTATGGCTACACCTTC
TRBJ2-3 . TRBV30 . CAWGALDTQYF TGTGCCTGGGGGGCCTTGGATACGCAGTATTTT
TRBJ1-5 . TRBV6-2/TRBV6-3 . CASSWAGQPQHF TGTGCCAGCAGCTGGGCCGGGCAGCCCCAGCATTTT
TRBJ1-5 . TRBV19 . CASSFQGVGLGNQPQHF TGTGCCAGTAGCTTTCAAGGAGTCGGGCTGGGCAATCAGCCCCAGCATTTT
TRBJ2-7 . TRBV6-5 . CASTLGSEQYF TGTGCCAGCACACTGGGAAGTGAGCAGTACTTC
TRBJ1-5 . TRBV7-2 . CASSLSPNQPQHF TGTGCCAGCAGCTTATCCCCAAATCAGCCCCAGCATTTT
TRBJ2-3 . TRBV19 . CASSRGDRDTDTQYF TGTGCCAGTAGTCGTGGGGACCGGGACACAGATACGCAGTATTTT
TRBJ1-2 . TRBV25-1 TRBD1 CASRGTGANYGYTF TGTGCCAGCAGAGGGACAGGAGCTAACTATGGCTACACCTTC
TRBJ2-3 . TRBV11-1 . CASSLRGSGNTDTQYF TGTGCCAGCAGCTTACGGGGGTCCGGGAATACAGATACGCAGTATTTT
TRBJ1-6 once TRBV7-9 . CASSGGWNSPLHF TGTGCCAGCAGCGGGGGCTGGAATTCACCCCTCCACTTT
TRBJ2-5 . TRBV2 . CASTPGQGKGETQYF TGTGCCAGCACCCCGGGGCAGGGAAAAGGGGAGACCCAGTACTTC
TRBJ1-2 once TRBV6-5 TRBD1 CASRPRGQGNGYTF TGTGCCAGCAGACCGAGAGGACAGGGTAATGGCTACACCTTC
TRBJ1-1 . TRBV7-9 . CASSLATGKNTEAFF TGTGCCAGCAGCTTAGCTACCGGGAAAAACACTGAAGCTTTCTTT
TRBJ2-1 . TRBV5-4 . CASSGPGNEQFF TGTGCCAGCAGCGGCCCGGGAAATGAGCAGTTCTTC
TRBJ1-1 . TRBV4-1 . CASSQPHGSDTEAFF TGCGCCAGCAGCCAACCTCACGGTTCCGACACTGAAGCTTTCTTT
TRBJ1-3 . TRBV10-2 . CASGRGGNTIYF TGCGCCAGCGGCAGGGGCGGAAACACCATATATTTT
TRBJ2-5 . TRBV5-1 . CASSFNEIGGSETQYF TGCGCCAGCAGCTTTAATGAAATCGGGGGCTCAGAGACCCAGTACTTC